The rows below give T cell receptor beta chains drawn from one sample of a study of blood T cell repertoires in COVID-19. Using immunoSEQ multiplex PCR, the repertoire was profiled, and TCRdb retains in-frame clones only, with some absent. The data show about 220,000 clones, roughly four fifths seen once. Sequenced material: PBMCs or T cells enriched from blood (not recorded which). The receptors were gathered from a woman between 45 and 60 years old who had been exposed to COVID-19. The CDR3 runs from the conserved cysteine through the conserved F or W. The D gene is left open where the match is weak. Rows may omit the clone size; those that give it use once, few, many or a size class.

v_call	cdr3_length	clone_size	j_call	d_call	cdr3_nt	cdr3_aa
TRBV12-3/TRBV12-4	13	once	TRBJ1-2	.	TGTGCCAGCAGACGGGGAACGGGTCCGCGCTACACCTTC	CASRRGTGPRYTF
TRBV7-9	14	.	TRBJ1-5	.	TGTGCCAGCAGCTTAGGAGGGATCAATCAGCCCCAGCATTTT	CASSLGGINQPQHF
TRBV30	12	.	TRBJ1-2	.	TGTGCCTGGGGTAGAGGGAACAGTGGCTACACCTTC	CAWGRGNSGYTF
TRBV29-1	13	few	TRBJ1-2	.	TGCAGCGTTGTACCCCGGGGAGGCTATGGCTACACCTTC	CSVVPRGGYGYTF
TRBV27	13	.	TRBJ2-7	.	TGTGCCAGCAGCCGACAGGTCTCCTACGAGCAGTACTTC	CASSRQVSYEQYF
TRBV25-1	14	.	TRBJ1-2	.	TGTGCCAGCAGCCCCTGGGGCCGGGCAGGGGGCTACACCTTC	CASSPWGRAGGYTF
TRBV7-8	12	.	TRBJ1-2	.	TGTGCCAGCAGCTTATCTACCCATGGCTACACCTTC	CASSLSTHGYTF
TRBV14	13	.	TRBJ1-2	.	TGTGCCAGCAGCCAAGGCCCGGACTATGGCTACACCTTC	CASSQGPDYGYTF
TRBV19	14	.	TRBJ1-1	.	TGTGCCAGTAGTAGAGGACAGCCCAACACTGAAGCTTTCTTT	CASSRGQPNTEAFF
TRBV29-1	12	.	TRBJ2-7	TRBD2	TGCAGCGTCGGCCCGGGGGGCTACGAGCAGTACTTC	CSVGPGGYEQYF
TRBV28	15	.	TRBJ1-5	TRBD1	TGTGCCAGCAGCATGGGACAGGGCGGTAATCAGCCCCAGCATTTT	CASSMGQGGNQPQHF
TRBV24-1	15	.	TRBJ1-4	TRBD1	TGTGCCACCAGTGACCCCGGGACAGGTGGTGAAAAACTGTTTTTT	CATSDPGTGGEKLFF
TRBV27	14	.	TRBJ1-1	.	TGTGCCAGCCGAACCGGAGTTGTGAACACTGAAGCTTTCTTT	CASRTGVVNTEAFF
TRBV4-3	16	.	TRBJ2-1	TRBD2	TGCGCCAGCAGCCAAGATCTTCAGCGGGGGGCGGGAGAGCAGTTCTTC	CASSQDLQRGAGEQFF
TRBV6-1	17	.	TRBJ1-1	.	TGTGCCAGCAGTGAAGCCGTGGGGAGACGAAAGAACACTGAAGCTTTCTTT	CASSEAVGRRKNTEAFF
TRBV11-1	15	.	TRBJ1-1	.	TGTGCCAGCAGCTTAGATTTGAGTACGAACACTGAAGCTTTCTTT	CASSLDLSTNTEAFF
TRBV28	12	once	TRBJ1-2	.	TGTGCCAGCAGTACAGGTGGCGGTGGCTACACCTTC	CASSTGGGGYTF
TRBV10-2	13	.	TRBJ1-1	.	TGCGCCAGCAAACTACAGGGTCACACTGAAGCTTTCTTT	CASKLQGHTEAFF
TRBV24-1	17	.	TRBJ2-3	.	TGTGCCACCAGTGATTTGCCTCGGGACACCTTTCTTGATACGCAGTATTTT	CATSDLPRDTFLDTQYF
TRBV19	13	.	TRBJ1-4	TRBD1	TGTGCCAGTAGCAAGCCGGACAGGGGAACATGGTTTTTT	CASSKPDRGTWFF
TRBV18	14	.	TRBJ1-1	.	TGTGCCAGCTCACCAGCGCGATTGAACACTGAAGCTTTCTTT	CASSPARLNTEAFF
TRBV7-9	15	.	TRBJ2-1	.	TGTGCCAGCAGCTATCAGGACAGAACGGACAATGAGCAGTTCTTC	CASSYQDRTDNEQFF
TRBV27	14	.	TRBJ2-7	TRBD1	TGTGCCAGCAGTTTCCGGGACAGGTACTACGAGCAGTACTTC	CASSFRDRYYEQYF
TRBV7-8	14	many	TRBJ2-2	TRBD1	TGTGCCAGCAGCACGACAGGGATCACCGGGGAGCTGTTTTTT	CASSTTGITGELFF
TRBV6-2/TRBV6-3	14	.	TRBJ2-4	.	TGTGCCAGCAGTCAGGACGGGGTCAAAAACATTCAGTACTTC	CASSQDGVKNIQYF
TRBV5-5	13	.	TRBJ2-7	.	TGTGCCAGCAGCTTACTCCCGGCGGGTGAGCAGTACTTC	CASSLLPAGEQYF
TRBV6-5	15	.	TRBJ2-1	.	TGTGCCAGCAGTTTAACAGGGAGCTCCTACAATGAGCAGTTCTTC	CASSLTGSSYNEQFF
TRBV23-1	16	once	TRBJ2-1	TRBD1	TGCGCCAGCAGTCCCATACCGGACAGGGCCTACAATGAGCAGTTCTTC	CASSPIPDRAYNEQFF
TRBV27	18	.	TRBJ2-5	TRBD1	TGTGCCAGCAGTCCCTGGGGTCAGGGGGCCCAGTACCAAGAGACCCAGTACTTC	CASSPWGQGAQYQETQYF
TRBV30	16	once	TRBJ2-6	.	TGTGCCTGGAGTGTACTAGGGGGAAGGGGGGCCAACGTCCTGACTTTC	CAWSVLGGRGANVLTF
TRBV6-5	11	.	TRBJ2-1	.	TGTGCCAGCAGTCCAGGGTCCGGGCAGTTCTTC	CASSPGSGQFF
TRBV14	15	.	TRBJ1-1	TRBD1	TGTGCCAGCAGCCGCCGGACAGGGCTTTACACTGAAGCTTTCTTT	CASSRRTGLYTEAFF
TRBV6-5	11	.	TRBJ1-1	.	TGTGCCAGCAGGTCCCCCGCTGAAGCTTTCTTT	CASRSPAEAFF
TRBV6-5	13	.	TRBJ1-2	TRBD1	TGTGCCAGCAGTCCGCAGGGGGACTATGGCTACACCTTC	CASSPQGDYGYTF
TRBV28	11	.	TRBJ1-1	.	TGTGCCAGCAGGTCAGACACTGAAGCTTTCTTT	CASRSDTEAFF
TRBV5-1	13	.	TRBJ2-1	.	TGCGCCAGCAGACGAAACCAGGGCAATGAGCAGTTCTTC	CASRRNQGNEQFF
TRBV19	15	.	TRBJ2-7	TRBD1	TGTGCCAGTAGTATGGCGGGACAGGAGTTCTACGAGCAGTACTTC	CASSMAGQEFYEQYF
TRBV19	15	.	TRBJ2-7	TRBD2	TGTGCCAGTAGTATACAGCTAGCGGGGCCTGGAGAGCAGTACTTC	CASSIQLAGPGEQYF
TRBV25-1	14	.	TRBJ1-5	.	TGTGCCAGCAAGGGAGGAGGGGCGGGTCAGCCCCAGCATTTT	CASKGGGAGQPQHF
TRBV30	13	.	TRBJ1-1	.	TGTGCCTGGAAAGATCCAGGGTGGGCTGAAGCTTTCTTT	CAWKDPGWAEAFF